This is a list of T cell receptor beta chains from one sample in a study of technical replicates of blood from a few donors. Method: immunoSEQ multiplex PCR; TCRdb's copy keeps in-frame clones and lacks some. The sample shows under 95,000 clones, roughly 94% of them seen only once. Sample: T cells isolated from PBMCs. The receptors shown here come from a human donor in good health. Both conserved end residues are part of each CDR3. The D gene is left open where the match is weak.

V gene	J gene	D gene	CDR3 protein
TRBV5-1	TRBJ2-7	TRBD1	CASSLHDGDRAAYEQYF
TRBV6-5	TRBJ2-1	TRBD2	CASSSAGGRVNEQFF
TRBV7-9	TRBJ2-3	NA	CASSFSSTDTQYF
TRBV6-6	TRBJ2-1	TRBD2	CASSDGTSGLNEQFF
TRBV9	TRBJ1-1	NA	CASSEAGLVTEAFF
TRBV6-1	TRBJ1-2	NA	CAVAKRGFDYGYTF
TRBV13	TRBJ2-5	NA	CASSLGLQETQYF
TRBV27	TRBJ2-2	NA	CASISTTGELFF
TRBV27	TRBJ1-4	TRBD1	CASSPDRGPGDEKLFF
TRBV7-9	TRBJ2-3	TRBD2	CASSSLAGESLDTQYF
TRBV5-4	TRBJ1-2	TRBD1	CASSETGAYGYTF
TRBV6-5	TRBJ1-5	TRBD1	CASTDRGRNQPQHF
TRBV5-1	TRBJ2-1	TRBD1	CASSWTGGELNEQFF
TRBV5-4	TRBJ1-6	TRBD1	CASSWDRANSPLHF